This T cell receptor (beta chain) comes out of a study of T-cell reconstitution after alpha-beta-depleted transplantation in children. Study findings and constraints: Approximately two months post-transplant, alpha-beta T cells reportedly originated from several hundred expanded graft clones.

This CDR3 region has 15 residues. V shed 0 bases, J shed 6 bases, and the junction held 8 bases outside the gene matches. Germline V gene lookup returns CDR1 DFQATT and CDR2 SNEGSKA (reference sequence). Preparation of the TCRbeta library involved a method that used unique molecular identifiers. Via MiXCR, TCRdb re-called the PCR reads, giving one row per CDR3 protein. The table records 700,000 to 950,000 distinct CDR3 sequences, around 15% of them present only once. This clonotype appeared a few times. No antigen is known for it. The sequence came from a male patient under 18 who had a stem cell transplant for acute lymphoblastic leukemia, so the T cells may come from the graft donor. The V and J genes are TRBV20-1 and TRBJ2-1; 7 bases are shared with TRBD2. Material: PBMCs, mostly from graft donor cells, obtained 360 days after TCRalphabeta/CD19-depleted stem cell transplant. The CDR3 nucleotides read TGCAGTGCTAGAGAAGGGCTAGCGGTGATCAATGAGCAGTTCTTC. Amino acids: CSAREGLAVINEQFF.